A selection of T cell receptor beta chains follows, all from one sample in a study of Graves' ophthalmopathy and Graves' hyperthyroidism. A single record per CDR3 protein comes from TCRdb applying MiXCR to the multiplex PCR reads. The data show about 400,000 distinct CDR3 sequences, around 16% seen once. Sequencing was carried out using peripheral blood. The origin of the receptors is a woman between 18 and 29 years old with Graves' ophthalmopathy. The CDR3 runs from the conserved cysteine through the conserved F or W. Each record gives: clone size, V gene, J gene, D gene, CDR3 protein, CDR3 DNA. The D gene is left open where the match is weak. Clone size appears in some rows only: once, few, many, or a class for an expanded clone.

>many|TRBV6-5|TRBJ2-7|NA
CASSYSGAGKGYEQYF
TGTGCCAGCAGTTACTCGGGGGCAGGGAAGGGGTACGAGCAGTACTTC
>many|TRBV10-3|TRBJ2-7|NA
CAISELGGLSYERYF
TGTGCCATCAGTGAACTGGGAGGACTCTCCTACGAGCGGTACTTC
>many|TRBV20-1|TRBJ1-5|NA
CSARVSRGAQPQHF
TGCAGTGCTAGAGTTTCGAGGGGAGCACAGCCCCAGCATTTT
>many|TRBV30|TRBJ1-2|NA
CAWSVPLREIYGYTF
TGTGCCTGGAGTGTACCCCTGAGGGAAATCTATGGCTACACCTTC
>many|TRBV7-9|TRBJ1-1|NA
CASSLLGNAEAFF
TGTGCCAGCAGCTTACTCGGCAACGCTGAAGCTTTCTTT
>NA|TRBV6-2/TRBV6-3|TRBJ1-5|NA
CASRADEMTNQPQHF
TGTGCCAGCAGAGCCGACGAGATGACCAATCAGCCCCAGCATTTT
>many|TRBV20-1|TRBJ2-7|TRBD2
CSAWTGLGNSYEQYF
TGCAGTGCCTGGACGGGACTAGGGAACTCCTACGAGCAGTACTTC
>many|TRBV30|TRBJ2-5|NA
CAWSGTRGGTQYF
TGTGCCTGGAGCGGAACCAGGGGGGGGACCCAGTACTTC
>many|TRBV11-3|TRBJ1-1|NA
CASSFADSGKAFF
TGTGCCAGCAGCTTTGCCGACAGCGGGAAAGCTTTCTTT
>many|TRBV12-3/TRBV12-4|TRBJ2-5|NA
CASQIDRTQYF
TGTGCCAGCCAAATAGACAGAACTCAGTACTTC
>NA|TRBV2|TRBJ1-1|NA
CASNQVGTEAFF
TGTGCCAGTAACCAGGTTGGCACTGAAGCTTTCTTT
>many|TRBV7-2|TRBJ2-7|NA
CASRGVIPSNEQYF
TGTGCCAGCAGGGGGGTAATCCCCTCCAACGAGCAGTACTTC
>many|TRBV28|TRBJ1-1|NA
CASYPTGGGTEAFF
TGTGCCAGTTACCCTACAGGCGGAGGCACTGAAGCTTTCTTT
>NA|TRBV6-2/TRBV6-3|TRBJ2-7|NA
CASSRTYSRGARSYEQYF
TGTGCCAGCAGCCGAACGTATTCACGGGGGGCCCGCTCCTACGAGCAGTACTTC
>many|TRBV7-2|TRBJ2-7|NA
CASSPQGEQYF
TGTGCCAGCAGCCCCCAAGGGGAGCAGTACTTC
>many|TRBV12-3/TRBV12-4|TRBJ2-7|NA
CASWGGSSYEQYF
TGTGCCAGCTGGGGCGGAAGCTCCTACGAGCAGTACTTC
>many|TRBV12-3/TRBV12-4|TRBJ1-5|NA
CASSLTGTPGSNQPQHF
TGTGCCAGCAGTCTGACGGGGACTCCTGGGAGCAATCAGCCCCAGCATTTT
>NA|TRBV10-3|TRBJ1-2|NA
CAISEGGQNYGYTF
TGTGCCATCAGTGAAGGGGGTCAGAACTATGGCTACACCTTC
>NA|TRBV7-2|TRBJ2-7|NA
CASSLVWRDEQYF
TGTGCCAGCAGCTTAGTTTGGCGGGACGAGCAGTACTTC
>NA|TRBV12-5|TRBJ2-7|NA
CASGLIGSSYEQYF
TGTGCTAGTGGTTTAATAGGGTCCTCCTACGAGCAGTACTTC
>many|TRBV6-2/TRBV6-3|TRBJ1-1|NA
CASSPARLNTEAFF
TGTGCCAGCAGCCCGGCCCGGTTGAACACTGAAGCTTTCTTT
>many|TRBV7-2|TRBJ1-2|NA
CASSSGKFHGYTF
TGTGCCAGCAGCTCGGGAAAGTTTCATGGCTACACCTTC
>few|TRBV7-2|TRBJ2-5|NA
CASSLVWGAETQYF
TGTGCCAGCAGCTTAGTCTGGGGTGCAGAGACCCAGTACTTC
>many|TRBV5-1|TRBJ2-6|TRBD1
CASSIWTGLSSGANVLTF
TGCGCCAGCAGCATCTGGACAGGGCTCTCCTCTGGGGCCAACGTCCTGACTTTC
>NA|TRBV12-3/TRBV12-4|TRBJ1-2|NA
CASSLTNDYGYTF
TGTGCCAGCAGTTTGACTAACGACTATGGCTACACCTTC
>many|TRBV6-1|TRBJ2-5|NA
CASSRDSSKETQYF
TGTGCCAGCAGCCGAGACAGTTCGAAAGAGACCCAGTACTTC
>NA|TRBV27|TRBJ2-5|TRBD2
CATSPGGIGETQYF
TGTGCCACCTCTCCGGGGGGGATTGGCGAGACCCAGTACTTC
>NA|TRBV12-3/TRBV12-4|TRBJ1-6|NA
CASSFDVSPLHF
TGTGCCAGCAGTTTTGACGTTTCACCCCTCCACTTT
>NA|TRBV4-1|TRBJ2-7|NA
CASSQEGSAQYF
TGCGCCAGCAGCCAAGAGGGGAGCGCACAGTACTTC
>NA|TRBV11-2|TRBJ2-3|TRBD2
CASSTVPGLAGIDTQYF
TGTGCCAGCAGCACCGTCCCGGGACTAGCGGGGATAGATACGCAGTATTTT
>many|TRBV6-5|TRBJ1-5|NA
CASSRGNSNQPQHF
TGTGCCAGCAGTCGGGGCAATAGCAATCAGCCCCAGCATTTT
>many|TRBV5-1|TRBJ1-2|NA
CASRIDGNRNYGYTF
TGCGCCAGCAGAATTGATGGGAATCGGAACTATGGCTACACCTTC
>once|TRBV29-1|TRBJ2-7|TRBD2
CSVNPGTSGSYEQYF
TGCAGCGTTAACCCCGGGACTAGCGGGTCATACGAGCAGTACTTC
>many|TRBV28|TRBJ2-5|TRBD2
CASSSRYGPTAKLAGMEETQYF
TGTGCCAGCAGTTCCCGATATGGTCCGACAGCTAAACTAGCGGGGATGGAAGAGACCCAGTACTTC
>many|TRBV7-2|TRBJ1-5|TRBD1
CASSPWGGTAQQPQHF
TGTGCCAGCAGCCCCTGGGGGGGGACAGCCCAACAGCCCCAGCATTTT
>few|TRBV9|TRBJ1-1|NA
CASSGSQRNTEAFF
TGTGCCAGCAGCGGAAGCCAAAGAAACACTGAAGCTTTCTTT
>many|TRBV24-1|TRBJ1-1|NA
CATRSEQGSGTEAFF
TGTGCCACCAGATCAGAACAGGGATCGGGCACTGAAGCTTTCTTT
>NA|TRBV7-6|TRBJ2-5|TRBD2
CASSPLGRAGETQYF
TGTGCCAGCAGCCCGCTCGGGAGGGCCGGAGAGACCCAGTACTTC
>many|TRBV20-1|TRBJ1-1|NA
CSASRGHRDTEAFF
TGCAGTGCTAGTCGAGGACATCGAGACACTGAAGCTTTCTTT
>NA|TRBV11-2|TRBJ2-5|NA
CASSPWDGPQETQYF
TGTGCCAGCAGCCCCTGGGACGGCCCCCAAGAGACCCAGTACTTC
>many|TRBV12-3/TRBV12-4|TRBJ1-6|TRBD1
CASSGTGGFSPLHF
TGTGCCAGCAGCGGGACAGGGGGCTTTTCACCCCTCCACTTT